The text below deals with one TCR beta chain. The antigen it recognizes is unknown. The record has no base qualities; no much larger clone is one base away. The data stem from a study of tumor-infiltrating lymphocytes in localized non-small cell lung cancer (dated by TCRdb to the early 2020s). Broadly, across the study: The cohort included patients whose samples were collected after neoadjuvant chemotherapy, as well as both smokers and never-smokers and several histologies. From each patient came resected tumor tissue plus uninvolved lung tissue from that same patient, and the uninvolved lung tissue was described as non-adjacent to the tumor. Flow cytometry, multiplex immunofluorescence, RNA-seq, exome sequencing and proteomics were applied to the same patients as TCR sequencing, which was one of several integrated assays. In total, the ICON cohort consisted of fewer than 180 surgical patients with localized non-small cell lung cancer who had their tumors resected. A total of some 55 patients were part of the paired comparison of immunoSEQ T-cell fraction between tumor and uninvolved lung.

Enrollment in ICON was initiated in 2016, and the last patient was enrolled in the second half of 2018. From a subcohort of some 76 patients, fresh tumor and matched uninvolved tissue were collected for in-depth immune analyses, including TCR sequencing. TCR sequencing was performed on DNA isolated from bulk tissue, without cell sorting. Cut back by 1 base and 3 bases, the V and J ends lie 6 bases apart. The CDR3 numbers 13 residues from cysteine through phenylalanine. The sequence is cut down to CDR3 DNA, 39 bases in frame from base 1. Reading the germline V gene gives CDR1 SGHVS and CDR2 FQNEAQ. TCR sequencing with the immunoSEQ assay provided the T-cell fraction in tumor and uninvolved lung tissue. The authors' analysis ran thus. In the survival analysis, patients were divided into a high T-cell fraction group (upper tertile) and a low T-cell fraction group (lower two tertiles), and the two groups were compared using a log-rank test. Paired tumor versus uninvolved lung differences in T-cell fraction were tested with a signed-rank test. TCRdb re-hosts the immuneACCESS table, in-frame sequences only. Its copies lack some clones; in the studies checked, an unresolved V gene accounts for under half of them, and the cause for the rest is not known. Clone size and V and J calls were adopted from that table, with D and trimming inferred from the DNA. The sample table lists over 3,000 clones, 60% to 75% of them with a count of one. The ten largest clones represent 15% of the sample.

Overall study outcomes, separate from this receptor: TCRbeta sequencing supported higher T cell infiltration in tumors than in uninvolved lung tissue, consistent with immunofluorescence CD3 counts. Because different pieces of the same tissue were used for different assays, technical variation could not be separated from intratumor heterogeneity. The TCR-derived T-cell fraction showed no difference between the flow cytometry-defined immunotypes IM1 (good prognosis) and IM2 (poor prognosis). Since assay coverage differed from patient to patient depending on how much tissue was available, TCR sequencing was done for only a subset of the cohort.

The TCR comes from a human donor with non-small cell lung cancer. The V and J genes are TRBV7-8 and TRBJ1-1, with the D gene call left open. The sample comprised uninvolved lung tissue not adjacent to the tumor. The DNA sequence is TGTGCCAGCAGCTTAGAATCGTACACTGAAGCTTTCTTT. Its protein is CASSLESYTEAFF.